The source of this T cell receptor beta chain is a study of graft-versus-host responses after intestinal transplantation. This clone was found once. Generated by immunoSEQ multiplex PCR, the TCRdb table keeps only in-frame clones and is missing some. The table shows 65,000 to 85,000 clones, with roughly 90% occurring only once. Trimming shortened V by 5 bases and J by 7 bases, and 9 bases separated the two germline ends. The CDR3 is 12 residues long. Germline V gene sequence: CDR1 SGHAT, CDR2 FQNNGV. The J gene is TRBJ2-1, the V gene TRBV11-2; D unresolved. The source of this sequence is a human patient who received an intestinal transplant, so some T cells may come from the graft donor. The material was bone marrow, obtained approximately 100 weeks after intestinal transplantation. The CDR3 nucleotides are TGTGCCAGCAGCCGTAGCCGGAATGAGCAGTTCTTC. Protein product: CASSRSRNEQFF.